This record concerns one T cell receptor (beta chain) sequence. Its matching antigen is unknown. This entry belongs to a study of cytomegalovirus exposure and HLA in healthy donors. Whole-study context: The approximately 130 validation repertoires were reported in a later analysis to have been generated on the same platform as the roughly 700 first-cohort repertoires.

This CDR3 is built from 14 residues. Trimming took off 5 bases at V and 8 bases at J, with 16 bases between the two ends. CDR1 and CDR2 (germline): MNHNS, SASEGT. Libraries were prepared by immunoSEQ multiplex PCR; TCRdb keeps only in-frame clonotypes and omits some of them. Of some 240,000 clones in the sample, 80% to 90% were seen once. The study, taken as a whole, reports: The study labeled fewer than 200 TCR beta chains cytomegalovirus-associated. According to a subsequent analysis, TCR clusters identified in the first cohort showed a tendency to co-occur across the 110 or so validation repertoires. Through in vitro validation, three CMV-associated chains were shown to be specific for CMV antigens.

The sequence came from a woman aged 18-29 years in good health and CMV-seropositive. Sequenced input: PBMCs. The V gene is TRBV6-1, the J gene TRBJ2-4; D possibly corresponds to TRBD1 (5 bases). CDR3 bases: TGTGCCAGCAGTTCTATTTCAGGGTTGGACATTCAGTACTTC. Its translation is CASSSISGLDIQYF.